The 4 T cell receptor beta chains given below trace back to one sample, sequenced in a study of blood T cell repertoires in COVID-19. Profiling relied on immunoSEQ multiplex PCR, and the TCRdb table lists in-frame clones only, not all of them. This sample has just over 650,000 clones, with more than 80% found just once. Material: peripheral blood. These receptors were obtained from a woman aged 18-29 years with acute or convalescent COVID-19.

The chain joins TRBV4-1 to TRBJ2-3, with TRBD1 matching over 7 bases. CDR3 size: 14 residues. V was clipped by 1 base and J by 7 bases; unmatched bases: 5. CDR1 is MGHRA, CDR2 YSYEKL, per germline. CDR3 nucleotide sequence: TGCGCCAGCAGCCAAGTCACAGGGGAATATACGCAGTATTTT. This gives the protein CASSQVTGEYTQYF.

CDR3 nucleotides: TGTGCCAGCAGAGCGGACCCGACGGGCACTGAAGCTTTCTTT. Translating gives CASRADPTGTEAFF. This chain connects TRBV6-5 to TRBJ1-1; D gene unclear. Germline CDR1 and CDR2: MNHEY and SVGAGI. The CDR3 is 14 amino acids. The germline V and J ends were trimmed by 6 bases and 4 bases, with 15 bases remaining between them.

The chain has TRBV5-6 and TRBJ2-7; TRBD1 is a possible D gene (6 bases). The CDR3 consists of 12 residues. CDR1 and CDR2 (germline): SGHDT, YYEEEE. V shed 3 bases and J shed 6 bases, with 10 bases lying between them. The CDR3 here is CASSYMTGEQYF. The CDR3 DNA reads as TGTGCCAGCAGCTATATGACAGGCGAGCAGTACTTC.

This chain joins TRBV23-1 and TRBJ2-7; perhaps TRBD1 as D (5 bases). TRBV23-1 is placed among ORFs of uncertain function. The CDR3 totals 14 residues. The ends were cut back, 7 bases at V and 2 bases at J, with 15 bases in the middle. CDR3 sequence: CASTRQSRTYEQYF. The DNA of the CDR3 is TGCGCCAGCACACGACAGTCGCGCACCTACGAGCAGTACTTC.